These 29 T cell receptor beta chains share one sample of origin, sequenced in a study of cytomegalovirus exposure and HLA in healthy donors. Amplification used 60 Vbeta primers and 13 Jbeta primers. Clones were read by immunoSEQ multiplex PCR, and TCRdb kept only the in-frame ones, dropping some. The top ten clones hold approximately 0.97% of a sample with 100,000 to 150,000 clones, about 80% of them seen once. The specimen sequenced was PBMCs. The receptors here all came from a human donor in good health.

In regard to this clone: A read error may account for a junction end that differs from germline. This chain connects TRBV7-9 to TRBJ1-2; possibly TRBD1 for D (5 bases). Germline assignment: CDR1 SEHNR and CDR2 FQNEAQ (reference sequence). The CDR3 has 12 residues. The CDR3 nucleotides are TGTTCCAGCAGCTATCAGGGTTATGGCTACACCTTC. Its translation: CSSSYQGYGYTF.

CDR3 nucleotides: TGTGCCAGCAGCCTCCCGGGGGGTTGGAATGAGCAGTTCTTC. As protein: CASSLPGGWNEQFF. V and J are TRBV5-8 and TRBJ2-1; 7 nucleotides match TRBD2. CDR1 and CDR2 from the germline V gene are SGHTS and YDEGEE. Trimming removed 4 bases from V and 7 bases from J; junction bases left unmatched: 8. The CDR3 has 14 residues.

The rearrangement joins TRBV27 to TRBJ1-5; D is possibly TRBD1 (6 bases). V was trimmed by 5 bases and J by 1 base, leaving 9 bases between them. This CDR3 has 14 residues. Looked up from germline, CDR1 is MNHEY and CDR2 is SMNVEV (reference sequence). This CDR3 reads CASSTGLSNQPQHF. The CDR3 DNA is TGTGCCAGCAGTACAGGGTTGAGCAATCAGCCCCAGCATTTT.

This chain links TRBV19 with TRBJ2-7; D possibly corresponds to TRBD1 (5 bases). Germline V gene data show CDR1 as LNHDA and CDR2 as SQIVND (reference sequence). V was trimmed by 4 bases and J by 4 bases, leaving 14 bases between them. CDR3 length: 14 residues. The CDR3 protein is CASSTQGISYEQYF. CDR3 DNA: TGTGCCAGTAGTACCCAGGGTATCTCATACGAGCAGTACTTC. The entire variable domain, with the rest obtained from reference TRBV19 and TRBJ2-7, is as follows: DGGITQSPKYLFRKEGQNVTLSCEQNLNHDAMYWYRQDPGQGLRLIYYSQIVNDFQKGDIAEGYSVSREKKESFPLTVTSAQKNPTAFYLCASSTQGISYEQYFGPGTRLTVT.

V gene TRBV7-9 combines with J gene TRBJ2-7; unclear D gene. The CDR3 spans 12 residues. Germline CDR1 reads SEHNR; CDR2 reads FQNEAQ (reference sequence). V was cut by 1 base and J by 7 bases, with 8 bases left in between. The CDR3: CASSLGGQEQYF. As DNA, the CDR3 is TGTGCCAGCAGCTTAGGCGGCCAGGAGCAGTACTTC.

This clone was counted between two and nine times. The chain has TRBV5-1 and TRBJ2-1, with a tentative D call TRBD2 (6 bases). Germline values: CDR1 SGHRS, CDR2 YFSETQ. The CDR3 is 15 residues long. With 1 base removed from V and 3 bases from J, the gap between germline ends came to 11 bases. The CDR3 nucleotides read TGCGCCAGCAGCTTGAGTGCGGGGAGCTACAATGAGCAGTTCTTC. Translating it yields CASSLSAGSYNEQFF.

This rearrangement joins TRBV19 to TRBJ2-7; 15 positions agree with TRBD2. This CDR3 comprises 17 residues. Germline V gene sequence: CDR1 LNHDA, CDR2 SQIVND (reference sequence). Germline trimming cut 3 bases from V and 4 bases from J; bases unmatched to any gene: 7. The CDR3, as DNA: TGTGCCAGTAGTATGCCGGGACTAGCGGGGGGCCGGTACGAGCAGTACTTC. This encodes CASSMPGLAGGRYEQYF.

The chain's CDR3 is CASSSRQGGQSPLHF. CDR3 in DNA: TGTGCCAGCAGTTCCCGACAGGGGGGGCAATCACCCCTCCACTTT. The rearrangement links TRBV2 to TRBJ1-6; 9 bases line up with TRBD1. Germline-derived CDR1 and CDR2 are SNHLY and FYNNEI. The length of the CDR3 is 15 residues. V gave up 5 bases and J gave up 10 bases; unmatched junction bases: 9. The whole variable domain, filled in from reference TRBV2 and TRBJ1-6, reads EPEVTQTPSHQVTQMGQEVILRCVPISNHLYFYWYRQILGQKVEFLVSFYNNEISEKSEIFDDQFSVERPDGSNFTLKIRSTKLEDSAMYFCASSSRQGGQSPLHFGNGTRLTVT.

The rearrangement uses TRBV5-5 and TRBJ1-3; the match to TRBD1 covers 8 bases. Trimming removed 1 base from V and 1 base from J; junction bases left unmatched: 7. The germline CDR1 and CDR2 sequences are SGHKS and YYEKEE (reference sequence). This CDR3 comprises 17 residues. The CDR3 DNA is TGTGCCAGCAGCTTGATCGGGACAGGCATATCTGGAAACACCATATATTTT. Its protein product is CASSLIGTGISGNTIYF.

The chain couples TRBV5-4 to TRBJ1-2; D perhaps matches TRBD1 (6 bases). CDR3 length: 15 amino acids. V lost 3 bases and J 4 bases, leaving 16 bases between the germline ends. Germline CDR1 and CDR2: SGHNT and YYREEE (reference sequence). The CDR3 DNA sequence: TGTGCCAGCAGCTCGGCTCGGACAGATGTCTATGGCTACACCTTC. Its protein is CASSSARTDVYGYTF.

V and J are TRBV7-6 and TRBJ2-2, with TRBD2 identical over 9 bases. The CDR3 runs 15 residues. CDR1 is SGHVS and CDR2 is FNYEAQ in the germline V gene. The V segment lost 1 base and the J segment 5 bases; nucleotides outside the gene matches: 2. The CDR3 reads CASSLVAGGTGELFF. CDR3 DNA sequence: TGTGCCAGCAGCTTAGTTGCGGGGGGGACCGGGGAGCTGTTTTTT.

The chain links TRBV5-1 to TRBJ2-3; 8 bases align to TRBD1. Germline CDR1 reads SGHRS; CDR2 reads YFSETQ. V lost 5 bases and J lost 6; bases outside the gene matches: 8. This CDR3 region has 14 residues. The CDR3 sequence is CASRWGQAPDTQYF. Here the CDR3 DNA reads TGCGCCAGCAGATGGGGACAGGCCCCTGATACGCAGTATTTT. Variable domain in full (rest from reference TRBV5-1 and TRBJ2-3): KAGVTQTPRYLIKTRGQQVTLSCSPISGHRSVSWYQQTPGQGLQFLFEYFSETQRNKGNFPGRFSGRQFSNSRSEMNVSTLELGDSALYLCASRWGQAPDTQYFGPGTRLTVL.

The chain uses TRBV5-1 and TRBJ2-5, with TRBD1 as a possible D gene (5 bases). V gave up 5 bases and J gave up 9 bases, with 26 bases separating them. CDR1 is SGHRS and CDR2 is YFSETQ in the germline V gene. The CDR3 has 16 amino acids. The CDR3 reads CASRRDFRAPRAAQYF. The CDR3 DNA reads TGCGCCAGCAGAAGGGATTTTAGGGCGCCCAGGGCGGCCCAGTACTTC.

In its sample, this clone was seen a few times. The chain links TRBV6-1 to TRBJ1-5; 9 nucleotides match TRBD1. The germline V gene encodes CDR1 MNHNS and CDR2 SASEGT. Unmatched junction bases numbered 9, after V lost 9 bases and J lost 6 bases. The CDR3 loop spans 14 amino acids. CDR3 DNA sequence: TGTGCCAGTACCCGGGACAGGGCGGTTCAGCCCCAGCATTTT. This gives the protein CASTRDRAVQPQHF.

This clone was counted between two and nine times. The V and J genes are TRBV5-1 and TRBJ2-7; 7 nucleotides agree with TRBD1. Germline CDR1 reads SGHRS; CDR2 reads YFSETQ. The trim removed 1 base at V and 6 bases at J, leaving 10 bases unmatched. The CDR3 consists of 15 residues. The CDR3 region is CASSLPGDSKGEQYF. In nucleotides, the CDR3 is TGCGCCAGCAGCTTGCCCGGGGACAGCAAGGGCGAGCAGTACTTC.

This chain links TRBV7-6 with TRBJ2-1; D not resolved. The CDR3 consists of 15 residues. CDR1 and CDR2 (germline): SGHVS, FNYEAQ. V was pared by 1 base and J by 7 bases, with 14 bases between. CDR3 DNA: TGTGCCAGCAGCTTAGTGGCTGGTTCGCGGAATGAGCAGTTCTTC. Translated: CASSLVAGSRNEQFF.

The rearrangement links TRBV5-6 to TRBJ2-7; D is possibly TRBD2 (6 bases). The CDR3 covers 15 residues. Trimming shortened V by 2 bases and J by 5 bases, and 17 bases separated the two germline ends. The germline gives CDR1 SGHDT, CDR2 YYEEEE. CDR3 region: CASSFSGSLLDEQYF. The CDR3 DNA is TGTGCCAGCAGCTTCTCCGGGAGTCTCTTGGACGAGCAGTACTTC.

The chain recombines TRBV4-1 with TRBJ1-2; 7 nucleotides line up with TRBD1. This CDR3 has 14 amino acids. V trimming: 1 base; J trimming: 5 bases; junction bases outside the gene matches: 4. Germline values: CDR1 MGHRA, CDR2 YSYEKL. The CDR3 nucleotides read TGCGCCAGCAGCCAAGTACCCAGGGGGTATGGCTACACCTTC. Translated: CASSQVPRGYGYTF.

The chain couples TRBV5-1 to TRBJ2-2; TRBD1 aligns across 9 bases. After removal of 7 bases from V and 6 bases from J, the junction contained 7 bases not matched to a gene. The CDR3 runs 14 residues. The germline gives CDR1 SGHRS, CDR2 YFSETQ. The DNA for the CDR3 is TGCGCCAGCTCGGGACAGGGTCGAGCCGGGGAGCTGTTTTTT. This encodes CASSGQGRAGELFF.

The V call is TRBV27, the J call TRBJ2-2; 8 bases are a match to TRBD2. This CDR3 has 15 residues. Unmatched junction bases numbered 12, after V lost 10 bases and J lost 5 bases. Germline CDR1 is MNHEY and CDR2 is SMNVEV (reference sequence). CDR3 amino acids: CATGRAGAGTGELFF. The CDR3 region has the DNA TGTGCCACCGGCCGAGCGGGGGCAGGGACCGGGGAGCTGTTTTTT.

The rearrangement uses TRBV5-4 and TRBJ2-1, with TRBD2 matching 8 bases. CDR3 length equals 16 residues. Germline V gene lookup returns CDR1 SGHNT and CDR2 YYREEE (reference sequence). V lost 1 base to trimming and J lost 7 bases; unmatched junction nucleotides: 10. The CDR3 sequence is CASSLPPAGGLNEQFF. DNA of the CDR3: TGTGCCAGCAGCTTGCCCCCCGCGGGGGGCCTAAATGAGCAGTTCTTC.

DNA of the CDR3: TGTGCCAGCTCACCACGGCTAGCGGGGGTGAATACGCAGTATTTT. Residues: CASSPRLAGVNTQYF. The chain carries TRBV18 and TRBJ2-3, with TRBD2 identical over 10 bases. CDR1 and CDR2 from the germline V gene are KGHSH and LQKENI. J was trimmed by 7 bases and V by 1 base; bases with no gene match: 5. The CDR3 is 15 amino acids. Drawing the rest from reference TRBV18 and TRBJ2-3, the complete variable domain is NAGVMQNPRHLVRRRGQEARLRCSPMKGHSHVYWYRQLPEEGLKFMVYLQKENIIDESGMPKERFSAEFPKEGPSILRIQQVVRGDSAAYFCASSPRLAGVNTQYFGPGTRLTVL.

This chain links TRBV5-6 with TRBJ2-5; 7 bases align to TRBD2. This CDR3 is built from 13 residues. Germline CDR1 SGHDT, CDR2 YYEEEE. Trimming took 10 bases from V and 5 from J; bases not matched to a gene: 11. The CDR3 is CASLGGILETQYF. CDR3 sequence (DNA): TGTGCCTCCCTCGGGGGGATTCTGGAGACCCAGTACTTC.

The rearrangement uses TRBV21-1 and TRBJ2-1; the D segment call TRBD2 is taken from the table without a DNA check. TRBV21-1 is annotated as a pseudogene. The CDR3 runs 15 residues. CDR3: CASSPRLARYNEQFF. In DNA form, the CDR3 reads TGTGCCAGCAGCCCCCGACTAGCGAGGTACAATGAGCAGTTCTTC.

This clone was observed a handful of times. J is TRBJ2-1 and V is TRBV6-6; tentative D call: TRBD1 (5 bases). Germline lookup yields CDR1 MNHNY and CDR2 SVGAGI (reference sequence). V lost 0 bases to trimming and J lost 7 bases, with 10 bases between them. CDR3 length: 14 amino acids. CDR3 sequence: CASSYSGAGNEQFF. The CDR3 region has the DNA TGTGCCAGCAGTTACTCCGGAGCAGGGAATGAGCAGTTCTTC.

This chain joins TRBV27 and TRBJ1-6, with D perhaps matching TRBD1 (5 bases). V was clipped by 2 bases and J by 10 bases, with 12 bases between them. The CDR3 has 14 amino acids. The germline gives CDR1 MNHEY, CDR2 SMNVEV (reference sequence). The CDR3 DNA reads as TGTGCCAGCAGTTTAGTCAGGGCACCCTCACCCCTCCACTTT. Its translation is CASSLVRAPSPLHF.

The chain has TRBV19 and TRBJ2-5, with 7 bases lining up with TRBD2. CDR1 and CDR2 (germline): LNHDA, SQIVND (reference sequence). CDR3 length: 14 amino acids. V was pared by 2 bases and J by 7 bases, with 7 bases of the junction left unmatched. CDR3 sequence reads: CASSISGDAGTQYF. The DNA for the CDR3 is TGTGCCAGTAGTATAAGCGGGGACGCCGGGACCCAGTACTTC.

The gene calls are TRBV27 and TRBJ2-1, with D maybe TRBD2 (5 bases). Germline V gene data show CDR1 as MNHEY and CDR2 as SMNVEV (reference sequence). V shed 3 bases and J shed 3 bases, with 12 bases lying between them. The CDR3 extends over 15 amino acids. As DNA, the CDR3 is TGTGCCAGCAGTTTTGAGGGATCCGTCTACAATGAGCAGTTCTTC. Protein: CASSFEGSVYNEQFF.

The chain recombines TRBV19 with TRBJ2-2; 12 positions agree with TRBD2. The CDR3 totals 17 residues. V gave up 5 bases and J gave up 8 bases; unmatched junction bases: 12. CDR1 is LNHDA, CDR2 SQIVND, per germline (reference sequence). The CDR3 loop reads CASSGRTSGAIIGELFF. The CDR3 DNA sequence: TGTGCCAGTAGTGGAAGGACTAGCGGGGCCATAATTGGGGAGCTGTTTTTT.